The 22 T cell receptor beta chains below all came from one sample that was sequenced in a study of T cell responses to AZD1222 COVID-19 vaccine. Profiling relied on immunoSEQ multiplex PCR, and the TCRdb table lists in-frame clones only, not all of them. The data contain about 160,000 clones, around 95% of them singletons. The sequencing here drew on peripheral blood, taken on day 0 of AZD1222 vaccination. These receptors were taken from an adult in good health.

The V call is TRBV7-2, the J call TRBJ1-4, with TRBD1 as a possible D gene (5 bases). The CDR3 runs to 16 residues. The ends were cut back, 1 base at V and 8 bases at J, with 17 bases in the middle. Germline-derived CDR1 and CDR2 are SGHTA and FQGNSA. The chain's CDR3 is CASSLGGAPRVEKLFF. The CDR3 coding sequence is TGTGCCAGCAGCTTAGGCGGGGCACCACGAGTGGAAAAACTGTTTTTT.

The chain uses TRBV5-6 and TRBJ1-5, with D unresolved. Trimming removed 2 bases at V and 6 bases at J, with 12 bases between. Germline V lookup: CDR1 SGHDT, CDR2 YYEEEE. This CDR3 has 14 amino acids. This CDR3 is CASSLGIGRQPQHF. The CDR3 coding sequence is TGTGCCAGCAGCTTAGGGATAGGGCGTCAGCCCCAGCATTTT.

The rearrangement uses TRBV3-1 (or the pseudogene TRBV3-2) and TRBJ2-3, with 10 positions matching TRBD2. Trimming removed 1 base from V and 0 bases from J; junction bases left unmatched: 22. Looked up from germline, CDR1 is LGHDT and CDR2 is YNNKEL (reference sequence). CDR3 length: 23 amino acids. This CDR3 reads CASSQGQGRASGGYITSTDTQYF. The CDR3 DNA is TGTGCCAGCAGCCAAGGTCAGGGGCGGGCTAGCGGGGGATATATTACTAGCACAGATACGCAGTATTTT.

This clone is a singleton in its sample. The chain is built from TRBV2 and TRBJ1-3; D unclear. Germline CDR1 SNHLY, CDR2 FYNNEI. CDR3 length equals 16 residues. V lost 4 bases and J 3 bases, leaving 16 bases between the germline ends. The chain's CDR3 is CASSARAPEGGNTIYF. The CDR3 DNA is TGTGCCAGCAGTGCGCGGGCGCCGGAGGGTGGAAACACCATATATTTT.

J is TRBJ1-2 and V is TRBV18; 7 nucleotides match TRBD1. Germline CDR1 KGHSH, CDR2 LQKENI. The CDR3 has 13 amino acids. The trim removed 2 bases at V and 6 bases at J, leaving 3 bases unmatched. The DNA of the CDR3 is TGTGCCAGCTCACCAGGGACAGTGAATGGCTACACCTTC. Translating gives CASSPGTVNGYTF.

This chain connects TRBV11-2 to TRBJ2-3, with TRBD2 identical over 12 bases. Germline CDR1 reads SGHAT; CDR2 reads FQNNGV. Trimming took 7 bases from V and 6 from J; bases not matched to a gene: 11. The CDR3 consists of 16 residues. The CDR3 DNA sequence: TGTGCCAGCAAAAACCTAGCGGGAGGGCCTTCGGATACGCAGTATTTT. Translation: CASKNLAGGPSDTQYF. The full variable domain, completed using reference TRBV11-2 and TRBJ2-3, is EAGVAQSPRYKIIEKRQSVAFWCNPISGHATLYWYQQILGQGPKLLIQFQNNGVVDDSQLPKDRFSAERLKGVDSTLKIQPAKLEDSAVYLCASKNLAGGPSDTQYFGPGTRLTVL.

This chain links TRBV28 with TRBJ2-7; the D call may be TRBD1 or TRBD2 (5 bases each). The CDR3 has 11 residues. Trimming took 6 bases from V and 8 from J, leaving 11 bases between them. The germline V gene has CDR1 MDHEN and CDR2 SYDVKM. CDR3 amino acids: CASSWGSKQYV. CDR3 DNA: TGTGCCAGCAGCTGGGGGTCGAAGCAGTACGTC.

The rearrangement uses TRBV11-2 and TRBJ1-1; D is undetermined. V lost 4 bases, J lost 3 bases, and 9 bases lay in between. CDR3 length: 13 amino acids. Germline CDR1 reads SGHAT; CDR2 reads FQNNGV. CDR3 nucleotide sequence: TGTGCCAGCAGCTGGGAGCTCTACACTGAAGCTTTCTTT. The encoded protein is CASSWELYTEAFF.

This clone occurred once. The chain employs TRBV7-9 and TRBJ1-1, with 9 bases lining up with TRBD1. Unmatched junction bases numbered 6, after V lost 5 bases and J lost 2 bases. The CDR3 runs 15 residues. Germline V CDR1 and CDR2: SEHNR, FQNEAQ (reference sequence). The CDR3 bases are TGTGCCAGCAGCCGAGGGGACAGGGAAAACACTGAAGCTTTCTTT. Its translation is CASSRGDRENTEAFF.

This chain links TRBV6-5 with TRBJ2-4; 12 nucleotides line up with TRBD2. J was trimmed by 6 bases and V by 6 bases; bases with no gene match: 3. The germline V gene encodes CDR1 MNHEY and CDR2 SVGAGI. This CDR3 is built from 14 residues. As DNA, the CDR3 is TGTGCCAGCAGCCAGACTAGCGGGGGAAACATTCAGTACTTC. This gives the protein CASSQTSGGNIQYF.

The chain employs TRBV5-5 and TRBJ2-1, with D uncertain. Trimming took off 1 base at V and 6 bases at J, with 2 bases between the two ends. This CDR3 has 11 residues. Germline CDR1 reads SGHKS; CDR2 reads YYEKEE (reference sequence). CDR3 in amino acids: CASSLTNEQFF. DNA for the CDR3: TGTGCCAGCAGCTTGACCAATGAGCAGTTCTTC. Full variable domain (missing parts from reference TRBV5-5 and TRBJ2-1): DAGVTQSPTHLIKTRGQQVTLRCSPISGHKSVSWYQQVLGQGPQFIFQYYEKEERGRGNFPDRFSARQFPNYSSELNVNALLLGDSALYLCASSLTNEQFFGPGTRLTVL.

This sequence joins TRBV27 and TRBJ1-5; D is unresolved. CDR1 MNHEY and CDR2 SMNVEV come from the germline V gene (reference sequence). The CDR3 has 14 residues. V shed 1 base and J shed 1 base, with 5 bases lying between them. For the CDR3, the DNA is TGTGCCAGCAGTTTATTCGGCAGCAATCAGCCCCAGCATTTT. Its protein product is CASSLFGSNQPQHF.

On this clone itself: One end of the junction varies from germline; a read error may be responsible. The chain joins TRBV19 to TRBJ2-1, with TRBD2 matching over 9 bases. This CDR3 spans 13 amino acids. The V gene's germline CDR1 is LNHDA and CDR2 SQIVND (reference sequence). The CDR3 coding sequence is TGTGCCAGTAGGATAGCGGGGGCTAATGAGCAGTTCTTC. Its protein is CASRIAGANEQFF.

This chain joins TRBV12-3 or TRBV12-4 and TRBJ1-2, with 7 nucleotides matching TRBD1. The CDR3 consists of 13 residues. The trim removed 5 bases at V and 8 bases at J, leaving 8 bases unmatched. The CDR3 DNA reads as TGTGCCAGCAGTCCCGGACAGGCGGGAGGCTACACCTTC. It yields the protein CASSPGQAGGYTF.

The chain recombines TRBV27 with TRBJ1-5; unclear D gene. The germline V gene has CDR1 MNHEY and CDR2 SMNVEV (reference sequence). V was cut by 6 bases and J by 5 bases, with 5 bases left in between. The CDR3 is 11 amino acids. In nucleotides, the CDR3 is TGTGCCAGCAGGGAAGATCAGCCCCAGCATTTT. Translation: CASREDQPQHF.

As DNA, the CDR3 is TGTGCCAGCAGCTTCACTAGCGGGGTTTCTGGGGCCAACGTCCTGACTTTC. This sequence encodes CASSFTSGVSGANVLTF. The chain combines TRBV7-2 with TRBJ2-6; 10 positions match TRBD2. CDR1 SGHTA and CDR2 FQGNSA come from the germline V gene. V dropped 3 bases and J dropped 1; count of bases not matched to a gene: 3. The CDR3 runs 17 residues.

The chain uses TRBV5-3 and TRBJ2-1; a possible D gene is TRBD2 (5 bases). TRBV5-3 is flagged as an ORF with uncertain function. With 1 base removed from V and 4 bases from J, the gap between germline ends came to 12 bases. CDR3 length equals 15 residues. This chain's CDR3 is CARSLMGVKYNEQFF. The CDR3 bases are TGTGCCAGAAGCTTGATGGGAGTCAAGTACAATGAGCAGTTCTTC.

The chain recombines TRBV19 with TRBJ1-5; 9 bases are a match to TRBD1. The CDR3 contains 15 residues. Germline V gene sequence: CDR1 LNHDA, CDR2 SQIVND (reference sequence). V lost 8 bases and J lost 6; bases outside the gene matches: 11. CDR3 in DNA: TGTGCCAGTCATCCGGGACAGGGATCGAGTCAGCCCCAGCATTTT. Protein: CASHPGQGSSQPQHF.

This rearrangement joins TRBV6-8 to TRBJ1-6, with 8 nucleotides matching TRBD1. Germline V lookup: CDR1 MNHGY, CDR2 SAAAGT. This CDR3 has 17 amino acids. The trim removed 7 bases at V and 3 bases at J, leaving 11 bases unmatched. CDR3 loop: CASTTGQGRYYNSPLHF. The DNA for the CDR3 is TGTGCCAGCACCACCGGACAGGGCAGGTACTATAATTCACCCCTCCACTTT.

The chain recombines TRBV21-1 with TRBJ1-6; the D segment call TRBD1 is taken from the table without a DNA check. TRBV21-1 is given as a pseudogene. CDR3 size: 16 residues. CDR3 region: CASSTGQGPLNSPLHF. For the CDR3, the DNA is TGTGCCAGCAGCACCGGACAGGGGCCCCTAAATTCACCCCTCCACTTT.

The V and J genes are TRBV2 and TRBJ1-4; no clear D gene. Trimming removed 10 bases at V and 8 bases at J, with 17 bases between. The CDR3 is 13 residues long. Germline V gene lookup returns CDR1 SNHLY and CDR2 FYNNEI. CDR3 sequence: CATSWIPREKLFF. The DNA for the CDR3 is TGTGCCACCTCTTGGATTCCCCGGGAAAAACTGTTTTTT.

A note on this clone: Other DNA sequences in this sample translate to the same CDR3. The chain employs TRBV18 and TRBJ1-1; tentative D call: TRBD1 (5 bases). The germline CDR1 and CDR2 sequences are KGHSH and LQKENI. The CDR3 runs to 14 residues. V lost 3 bases and J 0 bases, leaving 8 bases between the germline ends. CDR3 nucleotide sequence: TGTGCCAGCTCACCGCAGGGTCTGAACACTGAAGCTTTCTTT. Translated, it gives CASSPQGLNTEAFF.